The clone carrying this T cell receptor beta chain was counted between two and nine times. One entry per CDR3 protein, called by TCRdb with MiXCR from the RT-PCR reads. The profile shows more than 400,000 distinct CDR3 sequences, roughly 9.8% of them singletons. The data are from a study of response to subunit inactivated influenza vaccine. The specimen comprised PBMCs from blood, sampled roughly 46 days after vaccination. The TCR sequence derives from a middle-aged man who received an inactivated influenza vaccine.

CDR3 nucleotide sequence: TGTGCCAGTAGTAGCTCCATAAGCTCCTACAATGAGCAGTTCTTC. This sequence encodes CASSSSISSYNEQFF. The chain employs TRBV19 and TRBJ2-1, with D uncertain. This CDR3 spans 15 amino acids. Germline lookup yields CDR1 LNHDA and CDR2 SQIVND (reference sequence). Trimming took 4 bases from V and 0 from J, leaving 10 bases between them.